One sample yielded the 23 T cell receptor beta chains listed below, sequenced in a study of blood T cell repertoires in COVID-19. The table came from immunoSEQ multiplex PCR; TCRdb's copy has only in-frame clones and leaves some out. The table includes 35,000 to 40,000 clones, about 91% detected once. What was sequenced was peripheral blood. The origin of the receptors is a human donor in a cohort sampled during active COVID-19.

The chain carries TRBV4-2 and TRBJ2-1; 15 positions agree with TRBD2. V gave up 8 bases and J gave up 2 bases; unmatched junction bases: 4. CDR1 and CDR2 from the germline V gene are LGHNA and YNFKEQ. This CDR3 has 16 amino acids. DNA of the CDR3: TGTGCCAGCGGACTAGCGGGGGGGGACGCCTACAATGAGCAGTTCTTC. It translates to CASGLAGGDAYNEQFF.

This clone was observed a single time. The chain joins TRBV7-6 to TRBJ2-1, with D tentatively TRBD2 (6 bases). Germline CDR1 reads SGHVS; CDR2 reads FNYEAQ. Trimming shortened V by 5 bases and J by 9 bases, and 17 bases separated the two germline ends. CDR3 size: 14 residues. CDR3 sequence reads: CASSAAGPGGEQFF. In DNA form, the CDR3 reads TGTGCCAGCAGCGCGGCGGGGCCAGGTGGTGAGCAGTTCTTC.

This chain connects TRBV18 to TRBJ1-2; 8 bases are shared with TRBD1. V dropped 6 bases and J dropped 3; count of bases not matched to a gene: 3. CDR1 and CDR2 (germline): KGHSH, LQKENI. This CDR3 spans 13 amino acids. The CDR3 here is CASSLTGDYGYTF. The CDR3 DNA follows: TGTGCCAGCTCGCTGACAGGGGACTATGGCTACACCTTC.

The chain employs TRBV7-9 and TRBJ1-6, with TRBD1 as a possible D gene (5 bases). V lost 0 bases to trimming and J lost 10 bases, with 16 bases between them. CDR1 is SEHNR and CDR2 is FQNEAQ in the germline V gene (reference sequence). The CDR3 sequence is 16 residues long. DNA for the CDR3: TGTGCCAGCAGCTTAGCGCGGGGGGGATTAGGCTCACCCCTCCACTTT. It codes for CASSLARGGLGSPLHF.

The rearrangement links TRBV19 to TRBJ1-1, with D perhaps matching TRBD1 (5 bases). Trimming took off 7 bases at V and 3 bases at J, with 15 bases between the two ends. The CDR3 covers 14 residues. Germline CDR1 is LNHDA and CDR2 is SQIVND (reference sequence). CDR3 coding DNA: TGTGCCAGTACCTTCACGGCAGGGTACACTGAAGCTTTCTTT. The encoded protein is CASTFTAGYTEAFF.

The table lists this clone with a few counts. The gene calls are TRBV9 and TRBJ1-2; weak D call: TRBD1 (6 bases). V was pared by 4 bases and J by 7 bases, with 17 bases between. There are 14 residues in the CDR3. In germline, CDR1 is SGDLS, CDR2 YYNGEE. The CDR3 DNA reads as TGTGCCAGCAGCAAAGAACAGGGCTCGGCTGGCTACACCTTC. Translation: CASSKEQGSAGYTF.

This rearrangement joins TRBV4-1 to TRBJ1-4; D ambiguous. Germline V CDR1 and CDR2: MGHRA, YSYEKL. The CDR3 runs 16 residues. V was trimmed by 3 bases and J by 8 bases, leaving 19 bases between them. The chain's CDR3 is CASSHPLDQGREKLFF. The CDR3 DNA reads TGCGCCAGCAGCCACCCTCTGGACCAAGGGAGGGAAAAACTGTTTTTT.

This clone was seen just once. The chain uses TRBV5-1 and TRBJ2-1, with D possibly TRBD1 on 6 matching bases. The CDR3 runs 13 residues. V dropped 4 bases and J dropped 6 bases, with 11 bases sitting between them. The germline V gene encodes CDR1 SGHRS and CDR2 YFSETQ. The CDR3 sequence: CASSATGSNEQFF. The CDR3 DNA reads TGCGCCAGCAGCGCGACAGGATCCAATGAGCAGTTCTTC.

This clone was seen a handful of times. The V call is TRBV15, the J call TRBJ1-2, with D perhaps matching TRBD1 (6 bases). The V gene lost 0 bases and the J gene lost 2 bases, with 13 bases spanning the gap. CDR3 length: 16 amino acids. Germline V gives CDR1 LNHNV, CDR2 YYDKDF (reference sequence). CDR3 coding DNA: TGTGCCACCAGCAGAGATAAGCCCACAGGGAACTATGGCTACACCTTC. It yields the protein CATSRDKPTGNYGYTF. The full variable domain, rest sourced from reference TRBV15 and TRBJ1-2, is DAMVIQNPRYQVTQFGKPVTLSCSQTLNHNVMYWYQQKSSQAPKLLFHYYDKDFNNEADTPDNFQSRRPNTSFCFLDIRSPGLGDTAMYLCATSRDKPTGNYGYTFGSGTRLTVV.

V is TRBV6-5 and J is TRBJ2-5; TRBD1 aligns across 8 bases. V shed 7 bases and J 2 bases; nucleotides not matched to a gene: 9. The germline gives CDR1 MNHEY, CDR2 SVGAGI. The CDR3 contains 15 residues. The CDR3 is CASTTWTGRQETQYF. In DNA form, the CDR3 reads TGTGCCAGCACGACCTGGACAGGGAGACAAGAGACCCAGTACTTC.

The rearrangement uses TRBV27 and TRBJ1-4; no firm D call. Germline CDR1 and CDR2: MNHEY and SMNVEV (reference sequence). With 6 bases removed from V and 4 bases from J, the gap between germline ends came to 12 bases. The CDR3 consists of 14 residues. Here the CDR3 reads CASSKTRINEKLFF. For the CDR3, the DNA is TGTGCCAGCAGCAAGACAAGGATTAATGAAAAACTGTTTTTT.

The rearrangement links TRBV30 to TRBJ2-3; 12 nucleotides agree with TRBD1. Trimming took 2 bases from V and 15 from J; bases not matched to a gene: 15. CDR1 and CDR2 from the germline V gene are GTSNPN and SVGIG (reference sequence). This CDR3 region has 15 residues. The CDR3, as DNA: TGTGCCTGGAGTCAAGGGGGGACAGGGGGCCAAAGACAATATTTT. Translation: CAWSQGGTGGQRQYF.

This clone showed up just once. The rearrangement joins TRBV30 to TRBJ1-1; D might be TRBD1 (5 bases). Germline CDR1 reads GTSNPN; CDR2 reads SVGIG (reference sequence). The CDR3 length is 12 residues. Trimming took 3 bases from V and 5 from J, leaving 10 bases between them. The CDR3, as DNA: TGTGCCTGGAGGGGGGGTGGAACTGAAGCTTTCTTT. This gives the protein CAWRGGGTEAFF. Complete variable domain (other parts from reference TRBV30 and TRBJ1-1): SQTIHQWPATLVQPVGSPLSLECTVEGTSNPNLYWYRQAAGRGLQLLFYSVGIGQISSEVPQNLSASRPQDRQFILSSKKLLLSDSGFYLCAWRGGGTEAFFGQGTRLTVV.

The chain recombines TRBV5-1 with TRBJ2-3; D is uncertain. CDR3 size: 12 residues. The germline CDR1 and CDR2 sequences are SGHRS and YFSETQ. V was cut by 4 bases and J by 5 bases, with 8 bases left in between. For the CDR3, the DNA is TGCGCCAGCAGCGAACGGGTAGATACGCAGTATTTT. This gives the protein CASSERVDTQYF.

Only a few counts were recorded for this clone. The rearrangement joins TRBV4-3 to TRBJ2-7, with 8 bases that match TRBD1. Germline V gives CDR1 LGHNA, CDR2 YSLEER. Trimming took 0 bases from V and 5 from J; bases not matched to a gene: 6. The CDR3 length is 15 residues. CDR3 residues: CASSQDRGTGHEQYF. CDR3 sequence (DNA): TGCGCCAGCAGCCAAGATCGAGGGACAGGCCACGAGCAGTACTTC.

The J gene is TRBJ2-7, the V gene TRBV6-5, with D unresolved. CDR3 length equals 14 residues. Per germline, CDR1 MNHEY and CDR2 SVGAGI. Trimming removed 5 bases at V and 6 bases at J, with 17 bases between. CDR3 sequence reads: CASSQSRSSGEQYF. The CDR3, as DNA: TGTGCCAGCAGTCAGAGTAGAAGTTCAGGCGAGCAGTACTTC.

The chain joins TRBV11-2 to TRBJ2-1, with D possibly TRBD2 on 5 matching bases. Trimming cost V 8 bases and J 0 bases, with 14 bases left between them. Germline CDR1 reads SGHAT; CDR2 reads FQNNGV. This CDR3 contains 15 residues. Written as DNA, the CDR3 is TGTGCCAGCCGCCGCCCTGGGAGCTCCTACAATGAGCAGTTCTTC. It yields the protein CASRRPGSSYNEQFF. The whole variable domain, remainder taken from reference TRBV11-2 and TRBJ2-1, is EAGVAQSPRYKIIEKRQSVAFWCNPISGHATLYWYQQILGQGPKLLIQFQNNGVVDDSQLPKDRFSAERLKGVDSTLKIQPAKLEDSAVYLCASRRPGSSYNEQFFGPGTRLTVL.

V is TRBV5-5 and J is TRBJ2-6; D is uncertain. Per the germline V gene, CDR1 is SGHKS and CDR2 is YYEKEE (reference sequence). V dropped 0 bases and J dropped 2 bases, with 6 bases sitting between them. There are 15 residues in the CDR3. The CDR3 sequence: CASSLVTAGANVLTF. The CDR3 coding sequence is TGTGCCAGCAGCTTGGTTACAGCTGGGGCCAACGTCCTGACTTTC. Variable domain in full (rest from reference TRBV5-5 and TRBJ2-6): DAGVTQSPTHLIKTRGQQVTLRCSPISGHKSVSWYQQVLGQGPQFIFQYYEKEERGRGNFPDRFSARQFPNYSSELNVNALLLGDSALYLCASSLVTAGANVLTFGAGSRLTVL.

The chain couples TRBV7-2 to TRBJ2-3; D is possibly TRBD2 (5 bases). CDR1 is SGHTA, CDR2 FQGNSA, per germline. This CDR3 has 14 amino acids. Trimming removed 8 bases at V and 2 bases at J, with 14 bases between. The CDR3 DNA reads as TGTGCCAGCGCTCTGGAGGTCCCCACAGATACGCAGTATTTT. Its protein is CASALEVPTDTQYF.

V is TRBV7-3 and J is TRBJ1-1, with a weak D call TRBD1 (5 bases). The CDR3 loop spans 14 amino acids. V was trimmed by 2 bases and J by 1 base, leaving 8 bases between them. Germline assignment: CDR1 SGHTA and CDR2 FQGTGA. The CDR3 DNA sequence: TGTGCCAGCAGCTTAGAAGGGGCGAACACTGAAGCTTTCTTT. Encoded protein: CASSLEGANTEAFF. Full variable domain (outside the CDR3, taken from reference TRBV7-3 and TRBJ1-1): GAGVSQTPSNKVTEKGKYVELRCDPISGHTALYWYRQSLGQGPEFLIYFQGTGAADDSGLPNDRFFAVRPEGSVSTLKIQRTERGDSAVYLCASSLEGANTEAFFGQGTRLTVV.

The CDR3 sequence is CAWSVSGGLEQYF. As DNA, the CDR3 is TGTGCCTGGAGTGTTTCCGGGGGTCTCGAGCAGTACTTC. The V gene is TRBV30, the J gene TRBJ2-7; tentatively, D is TRBD2 (6 bases). CDR3 length equals 13 residues. V was clipped by 0 bases and J by 6 bases, with 12 bases between them. The germline V gene encodes CDR1 GTSNPN and CDR2 SVGIG (reference sequence).

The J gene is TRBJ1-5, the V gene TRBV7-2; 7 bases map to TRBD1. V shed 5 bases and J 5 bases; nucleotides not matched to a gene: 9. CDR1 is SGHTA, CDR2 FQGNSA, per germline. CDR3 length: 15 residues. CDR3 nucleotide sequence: TGTGCCAGCAGCCTCCGTGGCCAGGGGGATCAGCCCCAGCATTTT. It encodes CASSLRGQGDQPQHF.

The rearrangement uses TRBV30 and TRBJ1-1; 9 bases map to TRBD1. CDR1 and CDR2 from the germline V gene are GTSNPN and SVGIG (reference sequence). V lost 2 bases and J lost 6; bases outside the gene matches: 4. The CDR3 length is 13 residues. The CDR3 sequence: CAWSIQGAPEAFF. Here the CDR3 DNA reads TGTGCCTGGAGTATACAGGGGGCCCCTGAAGCTTTCTTT.